The 7 T cell receptor beta chains presented below share a single source sample, sequenced in a study of CD8+CD57+ T cells in acquired aplastic anemia. Those patients picked for sequencing had displayed CD8+CD57+ cell expansion on flow cytometry. TCR beta VDJ and CDR3 profiling used genomic DNA as template. TCRdb re-derived calls from the reads in MiXCR, one entry per CDR3 protein. The data hold 150,000 to 200,000 distinct CDR3 sequences, with roughly 50% observed a single time. The sample consisted of sorted CD4+, CD8+, or CD8+CD57+ T cells (not recorded which) from PBMCs. These receptors all come from a human donor with aplastic anemia.

Regarding this clonotype: A much more abundant neighbour one base away suggests this may be a read error. V is TRBV12-3 or TRBV12-4 and J is TRBJ2-1; 9 nucleotides agree with TRBD1. The CDR3 totals 15 residues. CDR3 sequence reads: CASSRPGQGYNAQFF. The CDR3 nucleotides read TGTGCCAGCAGCCGTCCGGGACAGGGCTACAATGCGCAGTTCTTC.

This clonotype was observed a handful of times. The chain couples TRBV24-1 to TRBJ2-1, with D possibly being TRBD2 (6 bases). The CDR3 totals 17 residues. V lost 4 bases and J lost 5, with 20 bases in between. Germline V lookup: CDR1 KGHDR, CDR2 SFDVKD. CDR3 nucleotides: TGTGCCACCAGTGAAACCCCGAGCGGGTTTCGCCACAATGAGCAGTTCTTC. Its protein is CATSETPSGFRHNEQFF.

The chain links TRBV20-1 to TRBJ1-6; TRBD1 aligns across 8 bases. Per the germline V gene, CDR1 is DFQATT and CDR2 is SNEGSKA (reference sequence). The CDR3 extends over 14 amino acids. Germline trimming cut 6 bases from V and 7 bases from J; bases unmatched to any gene: 8. The CDR3 region is CSAQSGTGNSPLHF. The DNA of the CDR3 is TGCAGTGCCCAGTCCGGGACAGGCAATTCACCCCTCCACTTT.

This clonotype occurred a few times. The chain couples TRBV29-1 to TRBJ2-3; D gene ambiguous. CDR1 is SQVTM, CDR2 ANQGSEA, per germline. Trimming took off 2 bases at V and 1 base at J, with 4 bases between the two ends. CDR3 length: 12 residues. This CDR3 reads CSVELGTDTQYF. As DNA, the CDR3 is TGCAGCGTTGAATTGGGCACAGATACGCAGTATTTT.

The rearrangement joins TRBV14 to TRBJ2-7, with 10 bases that match TRBD2. The CDR3 is 20 residues long. Germline V gives CDR1 SGHDN, CDR2 FVKESK. Losses at the gene ends were 0 bases for V and 3 bases for J; bases not matched to a gene: 17. The CDR3 region has the DNA TGTGCCAGCAGCCAAGAGGGGACTAGCGTTGAAGGGGGGCGGAACTACGAGCAGTACTTC. Translated, it gives CASSQEGTSVEGGRNYEQYF.

The chain joins TRBV10-1 to TRBJ2-5, with a possible D match to TRBD2 (5 bases). Germline assignment: CDR1 WNHNN and CDR2 SYGVQD (reference sequence). The CDR3 totals 14 residues. V lost 2 bases and J 3 bases, leaving 10 bases between the germline ends. The CDR3 nucleotides read TGCGCCAGCAGTGAGGAGGGCCTCAAAGAGACCCAGTACTTC. Encoded protein: CASSEEGLKETQYF.

This clonotype was observed many times. V usage is TRBV29-1 and J usage is TRBJ1-1; a weak D match, TRBD1 (5 bases). Trimming took 5 bases from V and 10 from J, leaving 20 bases between them. CDR1 is SQVTM and CDR2 is ANQGSEA in the germline V gene. The CDR3 runs to 13 residues. CDR3 sequence (DNA): TGCAGCGTTCGCACCGGGACGGGAACGGGAGCTTTCTTT. Protein sequence: CSVRTGTGTGAFF. The whole variable domain, remainder taken from reference TRBV29-1 and TRBJ1-1, is SAVISQKPSRDICQRGTSLTIQCQVDSQVTMMFWYRQQPGQSLTLIATANQGSEATYESGFVIDKFPISRPNLTFSTLTVSNMSPEDSSIYLCSVRTGTGTGAFFGQGTRLTVV.